This T cell receptor (beta chain) appears in the sequencing data of a study of blood T cell repertoires in COVID-19. Study information: Researchers got acute and convalescent COVID-19 samples from the United States, Italy and Spain.

Germline CDR1 reads PRHDT; CDR2 reads FYEKMQ (reference sequence). This CDR3 has 14 residues. V was pared by 1 base and J by 3 bases, with 6 bases between. Original processing methods: Reference gene primer amplification gave nucleated cell count estimates. The method was immunoSEQ multiplex PCR; TCRdb's version includes in-frame clones alone and lacks a portion of them. The D gene and trimming were derived from the DNA, and the V and J assignments and clone size from that table. Of 130,000 to 150,000 clones listed, around 84% are singletons. The sequence was obtained from a man aged 55 to 70 with active or convalescent COVID-19. Sequencing input: peripheral blood. The chain employs TRBV13 and TRBJ2-2; no clear D. The CDR3 loop is CASSLERHTGELFF. The DNA for the CDR3 is TGTGCCAGCAGCTTAGAGAGGCACACCGGGGAGCTGTTTTTT.